This T cell receptor (beta chain) originates from a study of OX40 agonist ivuxolimab in advanced cancers. The overall study: While on treatment, patients had intravenous ivuxolimab at 0.01 to 10 mg/kg every 2 weeks. Findings of the study overall: Normalized expansion of T-cell clones was also low for some nonresponders. Researchers did not determine the expanded peripheral T cells' antigen specificity.

This clone was recorded once. Its antigen is undetermined. Measured with immunoSEQ multiplex PCR; TCRdb has only the in-frame clones, and not every one. The table has 55,000 to 65,000 clones, 75% to 90% seen once. J was trimmed by 1 base and V by 3 bases; bases with no gene match: 9. The CDR3 consists of 16 residues. Germline V CDR1 and CDR2: SQVTM, ANQGSEA. The rearrangement joins TRBV29-1 to TRBJ2-1, with 7 bases fitting TRBD2. The clonotype originates from an adult with an advanced solid tumor such as melanoma, head and neck, liver or kidney cancer. This specimen consisted of CD4+ or CD8+ T cells sorted from blood, obtained in a trial of the OX40 agonist ivuxolimab. In nucleotides, the CDR3 is TGCAGCGTTGATCCCGATTCTAGCGGTTCCTACAATGAGCAGTTCTTC. It encodes CSVDPDSSGSYNEQFF.